These 18 T cell receptor beta chains came from one sample sequenced in a study of T cell repertoires in cytomegalovirus infection. TCRdb used MiXCR to reprocess the reads, holding one entry per CDR3 protein. This sample has more than 250,000 distinct CDR3 sequences, with approximately 14% found just once. Sequenced material: PBMCs. The source of these receptors is a human donor in good health (CMV status not recorded). Some clones in this sample may be carry-over from other donors' samples.

This clonotype was seen at least ten times. V is TRBV7-3 and J is TRBJ2-1; no reliable D call. CDR3 size: 12 residues. Germline CDR1 is SGHTA and CDR2 is FQGTGA. The V end was cut by 5 bases, the J end by 10 bases, with 12 bases between. The CDR3 sequence is CASSQLPGEQFF. The CDR3 DNA reads TGTGCCAGCAGCCAACTACCTGGGGAGCAGTTCTTC.

V gene TRBV7-9 combines with J gene TRBJ2-7, with TRBD2 as a possible D gene (6 bases). Germline assignment: CDR1 SEHNR and CDR2 FQNEAQ (reference sequence). The CDR3 totals 15 residues. V lost 5 bases to trimming and J lost 4 bases, with 18 bases between them. The CDR3 sequence is CASSAPGDGVYEQYF. CDR3 sequence (DNA): TGTGCCAGCAGCGCCCCGGGAGACGGCGTGTACGAGCAGTACTTC. Variable domain in full (rest from reference TRBV7-9 and TRBJ2-7): DTGVSQNPRHKITKRGQNVTFRCDPISEHNRLYWYRQTLGQGPEFLTYFQNEAQLEKSRLLSDRFSAERPKGSFSTLEIQRTEQGDSAMYLCASSAPGDGVYEQYFGPGTRLTVT.

This clonotype was observed once. Being one base from a much bigger clone, this may be a read error. The chain's CDR3 is CASSTGGAFFLDF. The DNA of the CDR3 is TGTGCCAGCAGCACAGGGGGGGCGTTTTTCTTGGACTTC. The chain couples TRBV12-3 or TRBV12-4 to TRBJ2-1, with D maybe TRBD1 (8 bases). There are 13 residues in the CDR3.

The rearrangement joins TRBV28 to TRBJ2-7, with 8 bases identical to TRBD2. The CDR3 sequence is 15 residues long. Per the germline V gene, CDR1 is MDHEN and CDR2 is SYDVKM. The V gene end was trimmed by 2 bases and the J gene end by 5 bases; junction bases not matched to a gene: 8. CDR3 sequence: CASSLGGTSLHEQYF. The CDR3 DNA sequence: TGTGCCAGCAGTTTAGGCGGGACTAGTCTCCACGAGCAGTACTTC.

The rearrangement links TRBV28 to TRBJ2-4, with TRBD2 identical over 7 bases. Unmatched junction bases numbered 1, after V lost 1 base and J lost 1 base. CDR3 size: 15 residues. Germline V gene lookup returns CDR1 MDHEN and CDR2 SYDVKM. The CDR3 nucleotides are TGTGCCAGCAGTTTATCCGGGGGGGCCAAAAACATTCAGTACTTC. Translated: CASSLSGGAKNIQYF.

The rearrangement uses TRBV6-5 and TRBJ2-6; 9 nucleotides align to TRBD1. Unmatched junction bases numbered 9, after V lost 6 bases and J lost 0 bases. CDR1 is MNHEY and CDR2 is SVGAGI in the germline V gene. CDR3 length equals 18 residues. CDR3 in DNA: TGTGCCAGCAGGCAGAGGACAGGGGTCTTCTCTGGGGCCAACGTCCTGACTTTC. Translating gives CASRQRTGVFSGANVLTF.

This clonotype was detected only a few times. The rearrangement links TRBV20-1 to TRBJ2-7; D not certain. Germline loops: CDR1 DFQATT, CDR2 SNEGSKA (reference sequence). This CDR3 comprises 14 residues. Trimming took off 3 bases at V and 4 bases at J, with 16 bases between the two ends. CDR3 sequence (DNA): TGCAGTGCTAGGCTCACGGGCCGGGTGTACGAGCAGTACTTC. Its protein product is CSARLTGRVYEQYF.

This clonotype was counted ten times or more. The V and J genes are TRBV7-3 and TRBJ1-5, with 7 bases identical to TRBD1. This CDR3 is built from 16 residues. The V and J ends lost 5 bases and 5 bases, in that order; junction bases with no gene match: 12. CDR1 SGHTA and CDR2 FQGTGA come from the germline V gene. The CDR3 coding sequence is TGTGCCAGCAGCCCCAACGACAGGGCTTCGGATCAGCCCCAGCATTTT. As protein: CASSPNDRASDQPQHF.

This clonotype has a count of ten or more. This chain links TRBV2 with TRBJ2-1, with D possibly being TRBD2 (5 bases). V lost 6 bases and J lost 4, with 13 bases in between. The germline gives CDR1 SNHLY, CDR2 FYNNEI. This CDR3 comprises 14 residues. The chain's CDR3 is CASSTGVKYNEQFF. The CDR3 DNA sequence: TGTGCCAGCAGCACCGGGGTAAAGTACAATGAGCAGTTCTTC.

Ten or more counts support this clonotype. The CDR3 protein is CASSLVSSKGSEAFF. CDR3 nucleotides: TGTGCCAGCAGCTTAGTATCTTCTAAGGGGTCTGAAGCTTTCTTT. The genes are TRBV7-2 and TRBJ1-1, with a tentative D call TRBD1 (5 bases). The CDR3 is made up of 15 amino acids. V was clipped by 1 base and J by 6 bases, with 15 bases between them. Germline V CDR1 and CDR2: SGHTA, FQGNSA.

About this clonotype itself: This could be a read error, since a much larger clone is one nucleotide away. This chain links TRBV28 with TRBJ1-1; possibly TRBD1 for D (5 bases). CDR1 is MDHEN and CDR2 is SYDVKM in the germline V gene. The CDR3 is 12 amino acids. V dropped 8 bases and J dropped 7 bases, with 14 bases sitting between them. This CDR3 reads CASGGSGGEAFF. The CDR3 DNA follows: TGTGCCAGCGGTGGCTCTGGGGGTGAAGCTTTCTTT.

This clonotype was seen a handful of times. V usage is TRBV7-9 and J usage is TRBJ1-1; TRBD1 is a possible D gene (6 bases). Germline loops: CDR1 SEHNR, CDR2 FQNEAQ (reference sequence). Trimming shortened V by 4 bases and J by 5 bases, and 14 bases separated the two germline ends. This CDR3 region has 14 residues. CDR3 region: CASSSEGVWTEAFF. As DNA, the CDR3 is TGTGCCAGCAGCTCCGAGGGGGTGTGGACTGAAGCTTTCTTT. Supplemented by reference TRBV7-9 and TRBJ1-1, the full variable domain reads DTGVSQNPRHKITKRGQNVTFRCDPISEHNRLYWYRQTLGQGPEFLTYFQNEAQLEKSRLLSDRFSAERPKGSFSTLEIQRTEQGDSAMYLCASSSEGVWTEAFFGQGTRLTVV.

This clonotype has a count of ten or more. The V gene is TRBV25-1, the J gene TRBJ2-1, with TRBD2 identical over 7 bases. Germline V gene data show CDR1 as MGHDK and CDR2 as SYGVNS. The CDR3 covers 14 residues. V dropped 4 bases and J dropped 7; count of bases not matched to a gene: 7. The CDR3 protein is CASSGAGDVNEQFF. CDR3 in DNA: TGTGCCAGCAGTGGTGCGGGGGATGTTAATGAGCAGTTCTTC.

This clonotype was recorded a few times. The V gene is TRBV6-2 or TRBV6-3, the J gene TRBJ1-5; TRBD1 might be the D (6 bases). The CDR3 is made up of 16 amino acids. Germline CDR1 and CDR2: MNHEY and SVGEGT. With 7 bases removed from V and 7 bases from J, the gap between germline ends came to 23 bases. CDR3 protein: CASKEFGGAAQQPQHF. The CDR3 DNA reads as TGTGCCAGCAAGGAGTTCGGGGGGGCTGCCCAACAGCCCCAGCATTTT.

This clonotype showed up just a few times. The chain uses TRBV10-3 and TRBJ2-1, with 9 bases that match TRBD2. Germline V CDR1 and CDR2: ENHRY, SYGVKD. Germline trimming cut 7 bases from V and 6 bases from J; bases unmatched to any gene: 7. This CDR3 is built from 14 residues. The CDR3 sequence is CAITDGTSRNEQFF. The CDR3 DNA reads as TGTGCCATCACCGACGGGACTAGCCGCAATGAGCAGTTCTTC.

This clonotype was counted a few times. The chain has TRBV5-6 and TRBJ2-5; perhaps TRBD2 as D (5 bases). The V and J ends lost 4 bases and 7 bases respectively, with 14 bases between them. Germline V lookup: CDR1 SGHDT, CDR2 YYEEEE. The CDR3 extends over 13 amino acids. CDR3 DNA sequence: TGTGCCAGCAGCCCGCGACTCCGGGGGACCCAGTACTTC. It translates to CASSPRLRGTQYF.

This clonotype was picked up one time. With a much larger clone just one base away, this may be a read error. This chain links TRBV6-1 with TRBJ2-7, with no clear D. This CDR3 is 12 amino acids long. Germline V gene data show CDR1 as MNHNS and CDR2 as SASEGT. In DNA, the CDR3 is TGTGTCAGCAGCGCCCCATTGGACGAGCAGTACGTC. Its translation is CVSSAPLDEQYV.

This clonotype has ten or more counts. The chain recombines TRBV7-2 with TRBJ2-7; no reliable D call. Trimming shortened V by 3 bases and J by 0 bases, and 9 bases separated the two germline ends. This CDR3 spans 14 amino acids. Germline assignment: CDR1 SGHTA and CDR2 FQGNSA. CDR3 in amino acids: CASSFPGVSYEQYF. CDR3 bases: TGTGCCAGCAGCTTCCCTGGGGTCTCCTACGAGCAGTACTTC. The full variable domain, completed using reference TRBV7-2 and TRBJ2-7, is GAGVSQSPSNKVTEKGKDVELRCDPISGHTALYWYRQSLGQGLEFLIYFQGNSAPDKSGLPSDRFSAERTGGSVSTLTIQRTQQEDSAVYLCASSFPGVSYEQYFGPGTRLTVT.